These 2 T cell receptor beta chains came from one sample sequenced in a study of blood T cell repertoires in COVID-19. TCRdb's copy holds only in-frame clones and misses some; the assay was immunoSEQ multiplex PCR. The data contain about 50,000 clones, 75% to 90% of them singletons. The specimen was peripheral blood. Source of these receptors: a man aged 55 to 69 with acute or convalescent COVID-19.

This clone was counted between two and nine times. The V and J genes are TRBV14 and TRBJ1-5; unclear D gene. Trimming removed 0 bases at V and 6 bases at J, with 9 bases between. The CDR3 sequence is 14 residues long. The germline CDR1 and CDR2 sequences are SGHDN and FVKESK. Here the CDR3 DNA reads TGTGCCAGCAGCCAAGAGGAGGTCGGTCAGCCCCAGCATTTT. Its translation: CASSQEEVGQPQHF.

This chain connects TRBV5-5 to TRBJ1-1; 7 nucleotides agree with TRBD1. This CDR3 contains 15 residues. Germline lookup yields CDR1 SGHKS and CDR2 YYEKEE (reference sequence). Losses at the gene ends were 0 bases for V and 3 bases for J; bases not matched to a gene: 5. CDR3 loop: CASSLVGGGYTEAFF. CDR3 sequence (DNA): TGTGCCAGCAGCTTGGTAGGGGGCGGCTACACTGAAGCTTTCTTT. The variable domain in full, completed from reference TRBV5-5 and TRBJ1-1, reads DAGVTQSPTHLIKTRGQQVTLRCSPISGHKSVSWYQQVLGQGPQFIFQYYEKEERGRGNFPDRFSARQFPNYSSELNVNALLLGDSALYLCASSLVGGGYTEAFFGQGTRLTVV.